The present TCR beta chain was sequenced within a study of T-cell memory formation after mild COVID-19. Study-level findings and limits: The authors left the SARS-CoV-2 specificity of second-wave clones peaking on day 37 unconfirmed.

The table lists this clonotype with a few counts. The antigen is unknown. The CDR3 has 15 residues. J lost 6 bases, V lost 7 bases, and 11 bases had no gene match. TCRdb reprocessed the 5' RACE reads via MiXCR and lists one record per CDR3 protein. The sample includes hundreds of thousands of distinct CDR3 sequences, less than 20% seen only once; the top ten take 22%. The clonotype comes from a man aged 18 to 29 who had mild COVID-19 (a few samples of this study predate the infection). Cell type and time point are not known. The rearrangement links TRBV12-3 or TRBV12-4 to TRBJ2-3, with 9 bases fitting TRBD1. The sample comprised PBMCs or a T cell subset sorted from them (not recorded which). CDR3 DNA sequence: TGTGCCAGCACCGAGGGAACAGGGGGCTTGGATACGCAGTATTTT. It codes for CASTEGTGGLDTQYF.